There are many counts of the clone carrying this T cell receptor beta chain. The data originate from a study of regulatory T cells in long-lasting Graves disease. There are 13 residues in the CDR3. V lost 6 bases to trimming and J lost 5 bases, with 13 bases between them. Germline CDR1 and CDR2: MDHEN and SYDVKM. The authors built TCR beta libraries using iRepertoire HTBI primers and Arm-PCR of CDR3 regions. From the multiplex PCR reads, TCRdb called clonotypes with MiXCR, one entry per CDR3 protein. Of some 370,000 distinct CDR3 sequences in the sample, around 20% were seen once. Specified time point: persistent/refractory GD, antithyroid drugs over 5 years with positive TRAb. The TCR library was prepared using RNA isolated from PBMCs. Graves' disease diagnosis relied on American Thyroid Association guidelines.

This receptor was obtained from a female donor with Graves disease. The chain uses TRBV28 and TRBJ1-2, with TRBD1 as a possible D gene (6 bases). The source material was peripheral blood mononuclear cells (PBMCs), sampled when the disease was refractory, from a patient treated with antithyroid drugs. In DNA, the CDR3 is TGTGCCAGCAGCCAACAGGGCTGGTATGGCTACACCTTC. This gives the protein CASSQQGWYGYTF.